Sequencing of this T cell receptor (beta chain) was carried out in a study of control samples from healthy donors and cancer patients. V was cut by 5 bases and J by 3 bases, with 14 bases left in between. In germline, CDR1 is MDHEN, CDR2 SYDVKM. CDR3 length equals 14 residues. Only in-frame clones appear in the TCRdb table, and some are missing; sequencing was by immunoSEQ multiplex PCR. The sample records 75,000 to 100,000 clones, more than 75% being singletons. Sequencing was done on a sample of blood. The chain combines TRBV28 with TRBJ2-7, with a tentative D call TRBD2 (5 bases). This TCR derives from a man aged 55 to 70 in good health. The CDR3 DNA is TGTGCCAGCAGTCGACCGGAGCGGTTCTACGAGCAGTACTTC. Amino acids: CASSRPERFYEQYF.